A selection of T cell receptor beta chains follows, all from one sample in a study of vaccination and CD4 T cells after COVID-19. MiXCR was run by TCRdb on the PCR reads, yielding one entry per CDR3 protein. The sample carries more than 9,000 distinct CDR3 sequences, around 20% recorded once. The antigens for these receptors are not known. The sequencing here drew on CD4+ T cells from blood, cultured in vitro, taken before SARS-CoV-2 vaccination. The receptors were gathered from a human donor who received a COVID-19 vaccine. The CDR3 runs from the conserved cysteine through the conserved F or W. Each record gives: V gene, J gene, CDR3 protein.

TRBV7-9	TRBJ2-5	CASSPLGLAVQETQYF
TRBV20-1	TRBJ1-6	CSARTAAYYNSPLHF
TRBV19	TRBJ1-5	CAGRGQGAIYFQPQHF
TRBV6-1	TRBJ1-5	CASRKGWTDNQPQHF
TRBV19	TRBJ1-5	CASKMGLDSPYSNQPQHF
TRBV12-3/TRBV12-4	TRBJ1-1	CASSPLGLTEAFF
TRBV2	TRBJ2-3	CASPSSPGTDTQYF
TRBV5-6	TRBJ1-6	CASSFRDGKYNSPLHF
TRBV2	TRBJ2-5	CASSDVGDGQETQYF
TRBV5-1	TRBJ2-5	CASSIGTGNRETQYF
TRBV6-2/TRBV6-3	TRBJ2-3	CASSYGGQLTDTQYF
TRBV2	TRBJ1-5	CASGWDGRTNQPQHF
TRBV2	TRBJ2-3	CATSLRQGATDTQYF
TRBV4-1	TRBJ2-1	CASSQERRLAGGLSYNEQFF
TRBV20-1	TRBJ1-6	CSAEGTPNSPLHF
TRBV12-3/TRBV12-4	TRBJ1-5	CASSLSTGEPQHF
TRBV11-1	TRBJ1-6	CASSLDAQNSPLHF
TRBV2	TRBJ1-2	CASSGQPNYGYTF
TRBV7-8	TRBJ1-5	CASSPDRGNQPQHF
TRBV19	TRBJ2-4	CASSIAGGAQYF
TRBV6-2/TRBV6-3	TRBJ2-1	CASSYVTPGLAGNNEQFF
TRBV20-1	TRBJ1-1	CRVADTEAFF
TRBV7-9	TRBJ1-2	CASSRYGTGDGYTF
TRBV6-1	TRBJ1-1	CASSMRLYTEAFF
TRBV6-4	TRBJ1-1	CASASGVDTEAFF
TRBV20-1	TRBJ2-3	CSARVLRGGSYTQYF
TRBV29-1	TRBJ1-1	CSVLDSYKGYTEAFF
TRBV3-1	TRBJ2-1	CASSQDLAGSGNEQFF
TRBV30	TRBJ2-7	CAWSVRLANEQYF
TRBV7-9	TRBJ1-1	CASSLGSRDTEAFF
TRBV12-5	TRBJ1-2	CASGFEGPNYGYTF
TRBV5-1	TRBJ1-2	CASSLAVTGGGYTF
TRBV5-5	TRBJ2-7	CASSQIAGGSYEQYF
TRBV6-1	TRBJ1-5	CASSEWTALQPQHF
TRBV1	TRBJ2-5	CTSSLPTGGWVVTQYF
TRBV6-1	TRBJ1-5	CASRPPGQGNQPQHF
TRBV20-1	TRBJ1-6	CSARSGTAYNSPLHF
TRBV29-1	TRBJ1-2	CSVAGETYYGYTF
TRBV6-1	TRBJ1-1	CASSPASSLRNTEAFF
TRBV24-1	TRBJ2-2	CATSGQDSGGNTGELFF
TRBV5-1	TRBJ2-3	CASSLNSGSSTDTQYF
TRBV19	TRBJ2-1	CASSPRDSNLDEQFF
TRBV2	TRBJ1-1	CASSVQGSRTEAFF
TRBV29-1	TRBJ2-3	CSVARTGDTDTQYF
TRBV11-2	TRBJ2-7	CASSFLGSSRYEQYF
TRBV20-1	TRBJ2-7	CSAGTGISYEQYF
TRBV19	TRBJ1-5	CASSMRRGNQPQHF
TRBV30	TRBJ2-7	CAWSQSLGGGDEQYF
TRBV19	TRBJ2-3	CASGISTDTDTQYF
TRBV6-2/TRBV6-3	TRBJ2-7	CATRPSGSSYEQYF
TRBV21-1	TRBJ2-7	CASSGLAGPLIYEQYF
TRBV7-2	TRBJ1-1	CAGSARKTGRGMNTEAFF
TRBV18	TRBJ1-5	CASSPSSGGDQPQHF
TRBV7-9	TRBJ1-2	CASSLTVGGYTF
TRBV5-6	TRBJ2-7	CASSLRPSYEQYF
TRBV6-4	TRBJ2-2	CASSALSGGTGELFF
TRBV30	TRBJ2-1	CAWSLTGTGPVGEQFF
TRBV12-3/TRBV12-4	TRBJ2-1	CASSLNRDMNEQFF
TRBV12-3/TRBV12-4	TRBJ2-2	CASSYDRGAGELFF